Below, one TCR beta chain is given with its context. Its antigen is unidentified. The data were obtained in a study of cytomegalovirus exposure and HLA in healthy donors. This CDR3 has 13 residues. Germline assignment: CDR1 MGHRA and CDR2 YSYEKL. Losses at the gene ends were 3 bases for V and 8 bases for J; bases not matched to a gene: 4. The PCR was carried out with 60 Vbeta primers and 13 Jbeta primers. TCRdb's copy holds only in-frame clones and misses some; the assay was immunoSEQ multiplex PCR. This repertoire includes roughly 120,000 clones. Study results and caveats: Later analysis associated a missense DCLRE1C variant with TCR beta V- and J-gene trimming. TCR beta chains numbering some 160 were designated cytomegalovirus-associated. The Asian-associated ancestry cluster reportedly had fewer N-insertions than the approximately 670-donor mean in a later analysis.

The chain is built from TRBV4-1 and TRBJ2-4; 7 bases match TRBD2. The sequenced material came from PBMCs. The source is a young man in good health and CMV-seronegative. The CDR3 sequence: CASSHPGGDIQYF. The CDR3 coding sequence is TGCGCCAGCAGCCACCCTGGGGGGGACATTCAGTACTTC.